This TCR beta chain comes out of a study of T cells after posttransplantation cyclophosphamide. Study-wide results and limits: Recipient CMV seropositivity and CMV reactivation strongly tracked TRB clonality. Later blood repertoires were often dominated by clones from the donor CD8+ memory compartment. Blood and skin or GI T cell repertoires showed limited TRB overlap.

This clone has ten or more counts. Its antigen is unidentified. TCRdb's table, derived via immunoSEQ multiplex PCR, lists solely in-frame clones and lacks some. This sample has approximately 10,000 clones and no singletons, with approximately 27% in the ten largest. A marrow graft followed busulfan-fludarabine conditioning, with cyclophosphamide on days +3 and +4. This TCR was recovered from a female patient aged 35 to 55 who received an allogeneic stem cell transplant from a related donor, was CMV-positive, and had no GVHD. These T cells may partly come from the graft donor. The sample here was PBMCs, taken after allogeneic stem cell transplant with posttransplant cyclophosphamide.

This CDR3 reads CSLADGQGLGETQYF. The CDR3 nucleotides are TGCAGCCTGGCGGACGGACAGGGATTAGGGGAGACCCAGTACTTC. V is TRBV29-1 and J is TRBJ2-5; 8 bases are shared with TRBD1. V lost 8 bases to trimming and J lost 5 bases; unmatched junction nucleotides: 16. The germline gives CDR1 SQVTM, CDR2 ANQGSEA. The length of the CDR3 is 15 residues. The full variable domain, rest sourced from reference TRBV29-1 and TRBJ2-5, is SAVISQKPSRDICQRGTSLTIQCQVDSQVTMMFWYRQQPGQSLTLIATANQGSEATYESGFVIDKFPISRPNLTFSTLTVSNMSPEDSSIYLCSLADGQGLGETQYFGPGTRLLVL.